The clone carrying this T cell receptor beta chain showed up many times. Antigen: not known. This record comes from a study of identical twins. The study, taken as a whole, reports: Less excess twin sharing appeared in beta out-of-frame sequences.

In every case, the donor was a healthy Caucasian. Germline loops: CDR1 MDHEN, CDR2 SYDVKM. Trimming removed 3 bases at V and 1 base at J, with 8 bases between. The CDR3 has 14 residues. A universal primer binding site was introduced by template switching. The final cDNA contained unique molecular identifiers. TCRdb re-analysed the 5' RACE reads in MiXCR, keeping a single row per CDR3 protein. This repertoire shows about 100,000 distinct CDR3 sequences, 5.9% found once; its top ten account for less than 15%. This rearrangement joins TRBV28 to TRBJ2-3, with a possible D match to TRBD2 (6 bases). Sample: memory T cells sorted from blood. The sequence was collected from a woman aged 45 to 65 in good health. The CDR3 nucleotides read TGTGCCAGCAGTTTTTCGGGAGGCACAGATACGCAGTATTTT. Protein product: CASSFSGGTDTQYF.